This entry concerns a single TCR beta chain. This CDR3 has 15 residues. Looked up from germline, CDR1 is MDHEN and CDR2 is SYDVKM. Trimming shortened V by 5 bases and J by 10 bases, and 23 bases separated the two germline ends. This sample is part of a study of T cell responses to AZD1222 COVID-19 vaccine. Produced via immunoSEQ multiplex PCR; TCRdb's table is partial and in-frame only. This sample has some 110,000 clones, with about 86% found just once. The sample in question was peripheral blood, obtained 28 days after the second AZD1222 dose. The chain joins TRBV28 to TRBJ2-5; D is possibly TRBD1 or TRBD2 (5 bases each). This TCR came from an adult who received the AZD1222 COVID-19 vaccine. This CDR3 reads CASSPLRDQREGQYF. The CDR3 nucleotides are TGTGCCAGCAGTCCCCTCCGGGACCAAAGAGAGGGCCAGTACTTC.